This T cell receptor (beta chain) was observed in a study of cytomegalovirus exposure and HLA in healthy donors. V shed 4 bases and J 5 bases; nucleotides not matched to a gene: 7. Germline loops: CDR1 SGHTA, CDR2 FQGTGA. The length of the CDR3 is 14 residues. Study results and limitations: Reportedly, HLA-A and HLA-B alleles of most subjects were accurately predicted from TCR beta. A later analysis linked a missense DCLRE1C variant to TCR beta V- and J-gene trimming.

A multiplex PCR was run with 60 Vbeta primers and 13 Jbeta primers. The method was immunoSEQ multiplex PCR; TCRdb's version includes in-frame clones alone and lacks a portion of them. Here the sample table reports around 100,000 clones. Concerning this clone: The antigen is not known.

The rearrangement links TRBV7-3 to TRBJ2-7, with 8 bases fitting TRBD1. What was sequenced was PBMCs. The source of this sequence is a man aged 35-49 years in good health and CMV-seropositive. Here the CDR3 DNA reads TGTGCCAGCAGCTCAAGCGACAGGGGCCACGAGCAGTACTTC. Its protein is CASSSSDRGHEQYF.